This TCR beta chain emerged from a study of T cell responses to AZD1222 COVID-19 vaccine. The V end lost 0 bases, the J end lost 1 base, and 4 bases lay between the germline ends. Germline values: CDR1 SGDLS, CDR2 YYNGEE. This CDR3 comprises 13 residues. Notes on this clone: Its antigen remains unidentified.

The data were produced by immunoSEQ multiplex PCR, yet TCRdb's version contains in-frame clones alone and is incomplete. The data show 85,000 to 100,000 clones, roughly 90% seen once. Whole-study findings and limits: Repertoire samples came only from after the peak T cell response. Targeting of unmutated variant regions was reportedly seen in nearly half of spike-specific TCRs.

The receptor comes from an adult who received the AZD1222 COVID-19 vaccine. V and J are TRBV9 and TRBJ1-1; D gene ambiguous. Source: peripheral blood, taken 28 days after the second AZD1222 dose. The CDR3 DNA reads as TGTGCCAGCAGCGTAGGCCGGAACACTGAAGCTTTCTTT. It is translated as CASSVGRNTEAFF.